This TCR beta chain was identified in a study of T cell changes during pregnancy in multiple sclerosis. Libraries were prepared by immunoSEQ multiplex PCR; TCRdb keeps only in-frame clonotypes and omits some of them. The table records 35,000 to 45,000 clones, 70% to 90% of them present only once. V was pared by 3 bases and J by 5 bases, with 9 bases of the junction left unmatched. This CDR3 is built from 16 residues. The germline CDR1 and CDR2 sequences are SGHTA and FQGNSA. Material: CD4+ T cells from peripheral blood mononuclear cells, obtained after pregnancy. This clonotype was sampled from a female donor with multiple sclerosis, enrolled in a pregnancy study. The chain is built from TRBV7-2 and TRBJ2-5, with 10 bases that match TRBD2. The CDR3 DNA reads as TGTGCCAGCAGCTTGACCGGGACTAGCGTGTGGGAGACCCAGTACTTC. It codes for CASSLTGTSVWETQYF.